The next 5 T cell receptor beta chains were all read from a single sample in a study of shared clonotypes between healthy human individuals. Profiling relied on immunoSEQ multiplex PCR, and the TCRdb table lists in-frame clones only, not all of them. The repertoire holds about 1.1 million clones, with about four fifths as singletons. The sample taken for sequencing was memory CD4+ T cells from PBMCs. Subset noted: CD45RA-negative fraction. Receptors were obtained from a man aged 18-30 years in good health. Some clones in this sample may be carry-over from other donors' samples.

The V call is TRBV2, the J call TRBJ1-5; D might be TRBD1 (5 bases). Germline CDR1 reads SNHLY; CDR2 reads FYNNEI. The ends were cut back, 6 bases at V and 6 bases at J, with 18 bases in the middle. This CDR3 contains 15 residues. In DNA form, the CDR3 reads TGTGCCAGCAGCTGGGACCCTAAATCAGGTCAGCCCCAGCATTTT. This gives the protein CASSWDPKSGQPQHF. The whole variable domain, remainder taken from reference TRBV2 and TRBJ1-5, is EPEVTQTPSHQVTQMGQEVILRCVPISNHLYFYWYRQILGQKVEFLVSFYNNEISEKSEIFDDQFSVERPDGSNFTLKIRSTKLEDSAMYFCASSWDPKSGQPQHFGDGTRLSIL.

V and J are TRBV5-6 and TRBJ2-3, with 7 bases aligning to TRBD2. Germline CDR1 SGHDT, CDR2 YYEEEE. CDR3 length: 14 amino acids. J was trimmed by 0 bases and V by 4 bases; bases with no gene match: 2. The CDR3 protein is CASSDSGSTDTQYF. The CDR3 DNA reads as TGTGCCAGCAGCGATAGCGGGAGCACAGATACGCAGTATTTT. Complete variable domain (other parts from reference TRBV5-6 and TRBJ2-3): DAGVTQSPTHLIKTRGQQVTLRCSPKSGHDTVSWYQQALGQGPQFIFQYYEEEERQRGNFPDRFSGHQFPNYSSELNVNALLLGDSALYLCASSDSGSTDTQYFGPGTRLTVL.

This clone was seen a few times. This chain uses TRBV4-1 with TRBJ2-1; 7 bases are shared with TRBD2. The germline V gene has CDR1 MGHRA and CDR2 YSYEKL. After removal of 0 bases from V and 5 bases from J, the junction contained 10 bases not matched to a gene. This CDR3 region has 17 residues. CDR3 DNA: TGCGCCAGCAGCCAAGATGGGGCTAGCGGCCTCGACAATGAGCAGTTCTTC. Translated, it gives CASSQDGASGLDNEQFF.

V gene TRBV6-1 combines with J gene TRBJ1-2, with 8 bases lining up with TRBD1. V shed 2 bases, J shed 7 bases, and the junction held 9 bases outside the gene matches. The CDR3 is 15 amino acids. CDR1 and CDR2 (germline): MNHNS, SASEGT. CDR3 DNA sequence: TGTGCCAGCAGTGAATTCCGCCAGGGGGCGCGTGGCTACACCTTC. Encoded protein: CASSEFRQGARGYTF.

This clone was recorded a few times. This chain joins TRBV9 and TRBJ1-3; 8 bases are a match to TRBD1. This CDR3 is 16 amino acids long. Trimming cost V 4 bases and J 3 bases; bases outside gene matches: 9. The germline V gene encodes CDR1 SGDLS and CDR2 YYNGEE. CDR3 in DNA: TGTGCCAGCAGCCCATGGTCAGGGGGCTTTGGAAACACCATATATTTT. Translated, it gives CASSPWSGGFGNTIYF.